The 19 T cell receptor beta chains listed next were all sequenced from one sample in a study of blood T cell repertoires in COVID-19. This table comes from immunoSEQ multiplex PCR, and its TCRdb copy is limited to in-frame clones, with some not included. This table holds over 100,000 clones, roughly 90% found once. The source material was peripheral blood. These receptors were taken from a man aged 35 to 55 with acute or convalescent COVID-19.

This clone came up a few times. The chain couples TRBV18 to TRBJ2-2, with 12 nucleotides matching TRBD1. This CDR3 comprises 18 residues. CDR1 is KGHSH, CDR2 LQKENI, per germline. V dropped 3 bases and J dropped 4; count of bases not matched to a gene: 9. The CDR3 nucleotides are TGTGCCAGCTCACCCCTCGGGACAGGGGGCGCCGGCACCGGGGAGCTGTTTTTT. Protein: CASSPLGTGGAGTGELFF.

The chain couples TRBV6-2 or TRBV6-3 to TRBJ1-4; 7 positions match TRBD1. V lost 2 bases to trimming and J lost 8 bases; unmatched junction nucleotides: 14. CDR1 is MNHEY, CDR2 SVGEGT, per germline. The CDR3 has 17 amino acids. In DNA form, the CDR3 reads TGTGCCAGCAGTTACGATTCCACGGGTAGGGGGCGCGAAAAACTGTTTTTT. Its translation: CASSYDSTGRGREKLFF.

The chain joins TRBV2 to TRBJ2-2, with TRBD1 as a possible D gene (6 bases). Germline assignment: CDR1 SNHLY and CDR2 FYNNEI. The CDR3 extends over 15 amino acids. With 7 bases removed from V and 0 bases from J, the gap between germline ends came to 12 bases. CDR3 DNA: TGTGCCAGCAATCCGGACAGATCGAACACCGGGGAGCTGTTTTTT. Protein sequence: CASNPDRSNTGELFF.

The V gene is TRBV19, the J gene TRBJ1-3; maybe TRBD1 (6 bases). V was clipped by 3 bases and J by 2 bases, with 11 bases between them. The CDR3 totals 15 residues. Germline lookup yields CDR1 LNHDA and CDR2 SQIVND (reference sequence). Here the CDR3 reads CASSMRGPTGNTIYF. CDR3 coding DNA: TGTGCCAGTAGTATGCGGGGGCCCACTGGAAACACCATATATTTT.

The rearrangement joins TRBV3-1 (or the pseudogene TRBV3-2) to TRBJ2-1; a possible D gene is TRBD2 (6 bases). This CDR3 is 14 amino acids long. V was trimmed by 4 bases and J by 7 bases, leaving 14 bases between them. Looked up from germline, CDR1 is LGHDT and CDR2 is YNNKEL (reference sequence). The CDR3 bases are TGTGCCAGCAGCCTCGGGGGAGTGGGGAATGAGCAGTTCTTC. Translation gives CASSLGGVGNEQFF.

The chain links TRBV3-1 (or the pseudogene TRBV3-2) to TRBJ1-4, with a weak D call TRBD1 (5 bases). Germline V gene lookup returns CDR1 LGHDT and CDR2 YNNKEL (reference sequence). The CDR3 contains 17 residues. V lost 6 bases, J lost 3 bases, and 20 bases lay in between. The DNA for the CDR3 is TGTGCCAGCAGTCTGGGACTAGGGCCCGCAGCTAATGAAAAACTGTTTTTT. This sequence encodes CASSLGLGPAANEKLFF.

The rearrangement uses TRBV7-3 and TRBJ1-2; 9 nucleotides match TRBD1. Germline CDR1 reads SGHTA; CDR2 reads FQGTGA. The ends lost 5 bases at V and 8 bases at J; junction bases unmatched: 12. The CDR3 has 15 amino acids. The CDR3 sequence is CASSTTGQGRRGYTF. The CDR3 nucleotides read TGTGCCAGCAGCACAACCGGACAGGGGAGACGCGGCTACACCTTC. The full variable domain, with the rest looked up from reference TRBV7-3 and TRBJ1-2, is GAGVSQTPSNKVTEKGKYVELRCDPISGHTALYWYRQSLGQGPEFLIYFQGTGAADDSGLPNDRFFAVRPEGSVSTLKIQRTERGDSAVYLCASSTTGQGRRGYTFGSGTRLTVV.

The genes are TRBV5-6 and TRBJ1-5, with no clear D. Trimming took off 0 bases at V and 7 bases at J, with 8 bases between the two ends. This CDR3 region has 13 residues. Germline lookup yields CDR1 SGHDT and CDR2 YYEEEE. The CDR3 nucleotides read TGTGCCAGCAGCTTGGCGAGAGGACAGCCCCAGCATTTT. Its protein is CASSLARGQPQHF.

This chain connects TRBV15 to TRBJ2-5; TRBD1 aligns across 11 bases. Germline values: CDR1 LNHNV, CDR2 YYDKDF (reference sequence). CDR3 length: 15 amino acids. Trimming took 4 bases from V and 5 from J; bases not matched to a gene: 6. CDR3 nucleotide sequence: TGTGCCACCAGCAAGGACAGGGGGCCTCGGGAGACCCAGTACTTC. Its translation is CATSKDRGPRETQYF.

The J gene is TRBJ2-5, the V gene TRBV5-1, with 12 bases matching TRBD2. V was clipped by 0 bases and J by 3 bases; unmatched bases: 18. This CDR3 contains 21 residues. CDR1 is SGHRS, CDR2 YFSETQ, per germline. The CDR3 loop reads CASSLEVTRASGRAVEETQYF. In DNA, the CDR3 is TGCGCCAGCAGCTTGGAAGTTACGAGGGCTAGCGGGAGGGCGGTTGAAGAGACCCAGTACTTC.

The CDR3: CASSLSISGRGETQYF. The CDR3 coding sequence is TGTGCCAGCAGTTTGTCTATTAGCGGGAGAGGGGAGACCCAGTACTTC. The V gene is TRBV27, the J gene TRBJ2-5, with 9 bases lining up with TRBD2. The germline CDR1 and CDR2 sequences are MNHEY and SMNVEV (reference sequence). Losses at the gene ends were 3 bases for V and 5 bases for J; bases not matched to a gene: 10. This CDR3 spans 16 amino acids.

The chain recombines TRBV7-9 with TRBJ1-1; 8 positions agree with TRBD1. After removal of 6 bases from V and 1 base from J, the junction contained 10 bases not matched to a gene. Per the germline V gene, CDR1 is SEHNR and CDR2 is FQNEAQ (reference sequence). The CDR3 length is 16 residues. The CDR3 DNA reads TGTGCCAGCAGGCGATGGGGCGGGACAGGGAACACTGAAGCTTTCTTT. Translating gives CASRRWGGTGNTEAFF.

J is TRBJ1-2 and V is TRBV5-4; 7 nucleotides agree with TRBD1. Germline lookup yields CDR1 SGHNT and CDR2 YYREEE (reference sequence). This CDR3 comprises 13 residues. The junction had 8 bases not matched to a gene; V was cut back by 4 bases and J by 8 bases. As DNA, the CDR3 is TGTGCCAGCAGCCGACAGGGTCAAGGGGGCTACACCTTC. Residues: CASSRQGQGGYTF.

The rearrangement links TRBV5-1 to TRBJ2-7, with 7 positions matching TRBD2. The CDR3 length is 16 residues. Germline lookup yields CDR1 SGHRS and CDR2 YFSETQ. Trimming removed 6 bases from V and 0 bases from J; junction bases left unmatched: 12. The CDR3 DNA reads TGCGCCAGCAACCGGAGGGCTAGCGGTAGCTCCTACGAGCAGTACTTC. Translated, it gives CASNRRASGSSYEQYF.

The chain links TRBV7-9 to TRBJ1-1; possibly TRBD1 for D (6 bases). The CDR3 sequence is 13 residues long. CDR1 SEHNR and CDR2 FQNEAQ come from the germline V gene (reference sequence). V was pared by 3 bases and J by 7 bases, with 12 bases between. CDR3 coding DNA: TGTGCCAGCAGCTTGACAGGTCAAAATGAAGCTTTCTTT. It encodes CASSLTGQNEAFF.

The rearrangement links TRBV7-2 to TRBJ2-1; 8 bases agree with TRBD2. Germline lookup yields CDR1 SGHTA and CDR2 FQGNSA. V was pared by 8 bases and J by 3 bases, with 9 bases of the junction left unmatched. CDR3 length: 15 amino acids. The CDR3 DNA sequence: TGTGCCAGCCGGACAACTAGCGGTGACTACAATGAGCAGTTCTTC. It encodes CASRTTSGDYNEQFF.

This sequence joins TRBV5-1 and TRBJ2-7, with a weak D call TRBD1 (6 bases). V dropped 0 bases and J dropped 6 bases, with 16 bases sitting between them. CDR1 is SGHRS and CDR2 is YFSETQ in the germline V gene. The CDR3 loop spans 15 amino acids. Here the CDR3 reads CASSLAEPGAGEQYF. The CDR3 nucleotides are TGCGCCAGCAGCTTGGCCGAGCCAGGGGCGGGCGAGCAGTACTTC.

The chain links TRBV19 to TRBJ1-1; TRBD1 matches at 7 bases. Germline assignment: CDR1 LNHDA and CDR2 SQIVND (reference sequence). The length of the CDR3 is 14 residues. Losses at the gene ends were 1 base for V and 6 bases for J; bases not matched to a gene: 5. The CDR3 DNA reads as TGTGCCAGTAGTATAGGACAGGGCCGGCCTGAAGCTTTCTTT. Encoded protein: CASSIGQGRPEAFF.

This clone was picked up a small number of times. This chain links TRBV7-9 with TRBJ1-5, with TRBD1 matching over 10 bases. Germline trimming cut 6 bases from V and 4 bases from J; bases unmatched to any gene: 6. Germline V CDR1 and CDR2: SEHNR, FQNEAQ (reference sequence). The CDR3 length is 15 residues. The CDR3 DNA is TGTGCCAGCAGTCAACCGGGACAGGGGAATCAGCCCCAGCATTTT. Protein sequence: CASSQPGQGNQPQHF. The full variable domain, completed using reference TRBV7-9 and TRBJ1-5, is DTGVSQNPRHKITKRGQNVTFRCDPISEHNRLYWYRQTLGQGPEFLTYFQNEAQLEKSRLLSDRFSAERPKGSFSTLEIQRTEQGDSAMYLCASSQPGQGNQPQHFGDGTRLSIL.